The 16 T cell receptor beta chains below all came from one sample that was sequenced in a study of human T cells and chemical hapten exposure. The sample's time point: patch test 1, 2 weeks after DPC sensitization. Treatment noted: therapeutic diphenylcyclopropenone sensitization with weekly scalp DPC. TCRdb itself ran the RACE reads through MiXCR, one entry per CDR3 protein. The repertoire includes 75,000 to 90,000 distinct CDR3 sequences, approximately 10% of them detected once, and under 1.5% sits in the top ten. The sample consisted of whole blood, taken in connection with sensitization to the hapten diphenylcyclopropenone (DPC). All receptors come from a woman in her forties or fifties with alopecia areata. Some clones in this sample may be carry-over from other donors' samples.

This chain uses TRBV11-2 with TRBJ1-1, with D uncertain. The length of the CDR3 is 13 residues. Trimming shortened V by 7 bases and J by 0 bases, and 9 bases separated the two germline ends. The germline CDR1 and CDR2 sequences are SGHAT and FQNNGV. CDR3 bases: TGTGCCAGCACCTCGACACTGAACACTGAAGCTTTCTTT. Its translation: CASTSTLNTEAFF.

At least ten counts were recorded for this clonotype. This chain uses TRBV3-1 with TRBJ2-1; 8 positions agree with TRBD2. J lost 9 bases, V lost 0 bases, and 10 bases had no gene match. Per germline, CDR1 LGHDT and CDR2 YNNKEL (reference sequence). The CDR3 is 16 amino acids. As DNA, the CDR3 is TGTGCCAGCAGCCAAGATCGGTCGGGAGGGCCGCGTGAGCAGTTCTTC. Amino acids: CASSQDRSGGPREQFF.

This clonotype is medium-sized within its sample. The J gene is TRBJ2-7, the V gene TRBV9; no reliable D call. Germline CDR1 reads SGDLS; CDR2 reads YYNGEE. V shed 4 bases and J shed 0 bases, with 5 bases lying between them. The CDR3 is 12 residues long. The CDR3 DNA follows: TGTGCCAGCAGCCTAAGCTCCTACGAGCAGTACTTC. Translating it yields CASSLSSYEQYF.

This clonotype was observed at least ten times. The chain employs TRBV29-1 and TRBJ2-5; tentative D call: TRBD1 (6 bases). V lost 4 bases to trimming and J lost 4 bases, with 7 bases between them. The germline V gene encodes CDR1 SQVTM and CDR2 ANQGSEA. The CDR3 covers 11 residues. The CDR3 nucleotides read TGCAGCGTTGGGACAGTAGAGACCCAGTACTTC. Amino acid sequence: CSVGTVETQYF.

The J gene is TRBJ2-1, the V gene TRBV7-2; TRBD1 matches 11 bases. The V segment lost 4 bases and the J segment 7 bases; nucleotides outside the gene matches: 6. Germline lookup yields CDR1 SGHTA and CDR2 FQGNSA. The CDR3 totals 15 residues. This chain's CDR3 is CASSSRTGGRNEQFF. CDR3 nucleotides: TGTGCCAGCAGCTCCCGGACAGGGGGCAGGAATGAGCAGTTCTTC.

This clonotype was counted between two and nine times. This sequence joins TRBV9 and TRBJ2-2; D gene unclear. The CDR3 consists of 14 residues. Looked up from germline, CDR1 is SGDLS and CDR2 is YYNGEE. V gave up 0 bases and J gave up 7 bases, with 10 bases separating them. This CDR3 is CASSVASGGGELFF. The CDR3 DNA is TGTGCCAGCAGCGTAGCCTCGGGTGGCGGGGAGCTGTTTTTT. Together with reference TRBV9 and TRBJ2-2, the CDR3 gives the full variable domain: DSGVTQTPKHLITATGQRVTLRCSPRSGDLSVYWYQQSLDQGLQFLIQYYNGEERAKGNILERFSAQQFPDLHSELNLSSLELGDSALYFCASSVASGGGELFFGEGSRLTVL.

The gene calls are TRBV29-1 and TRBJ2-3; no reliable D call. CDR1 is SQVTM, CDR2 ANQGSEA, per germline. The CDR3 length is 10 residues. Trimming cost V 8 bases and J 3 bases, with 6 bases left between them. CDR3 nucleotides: TGCAGCATTGGGACAGATACGCAGTATTTT. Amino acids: CSIGTDTQYF.

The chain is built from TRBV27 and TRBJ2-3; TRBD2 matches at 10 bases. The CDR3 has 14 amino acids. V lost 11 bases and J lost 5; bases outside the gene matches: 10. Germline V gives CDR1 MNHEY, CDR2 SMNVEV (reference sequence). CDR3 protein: CASLGLAVGDTQYF. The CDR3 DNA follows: TGTGCCTCCCTAGGACTAGCGGTAGGAGATACGCAGTATTTT.

The CDR3: CASSPGQGTLNTEAFF. The CDR3 DNA reads TGCGCCAGCAGCCCGGGACAGGGGACGTTGAACACTGAAGCTTTCTTT. The gene calls are TRBV4-1 and TRBJ1-1; 10 bases match TRBD1. Germline V CDR1 and CDR2: MGHRA, YSYEKL. V lost 4 bases and J lost 0; bases outside the gene matches: 5. The CDR3 contains 16 residues.

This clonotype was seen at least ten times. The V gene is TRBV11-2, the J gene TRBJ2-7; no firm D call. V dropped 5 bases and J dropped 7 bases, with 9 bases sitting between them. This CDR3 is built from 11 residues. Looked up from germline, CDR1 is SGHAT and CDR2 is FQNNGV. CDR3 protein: CASSPGPEQYF. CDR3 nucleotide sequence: TGTGCCAGCAGCCCAGGACCAGAGCAGTACTTC. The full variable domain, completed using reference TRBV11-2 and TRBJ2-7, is EAGVAQSPRYKIIEKRQSVAFWCNPISGHATLYWYQQILGQGPKLLIQFQNNGVVDDSQLPKDRFSAERLKGVDSTLKIQPAKLEDSAVYLCASSPGPEQYFGPGTRLTVT.

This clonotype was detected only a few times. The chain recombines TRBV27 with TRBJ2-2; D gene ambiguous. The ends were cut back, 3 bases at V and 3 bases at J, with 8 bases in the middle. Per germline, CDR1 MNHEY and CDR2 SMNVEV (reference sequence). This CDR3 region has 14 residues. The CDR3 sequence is CASSFFPDTGELFF. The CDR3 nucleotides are TGTGCCAGCAGTTTCTTTCCGGACACCGGGGAGCTGTTTTTT.

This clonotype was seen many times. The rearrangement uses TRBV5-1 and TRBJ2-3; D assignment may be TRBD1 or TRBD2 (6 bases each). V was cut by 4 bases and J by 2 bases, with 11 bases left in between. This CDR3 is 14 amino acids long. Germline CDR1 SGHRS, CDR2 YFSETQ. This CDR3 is CASSPGATTDTQYF. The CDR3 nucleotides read TGCGCCAGCAGCCCGGGGGCTACCACAGATACGCAGTATTTT.

The CDR3 DNA reads TGTGCCAGCAGCCAAGGACTAGGGAGGAATACGCAGTATTTT. Protein sequence: CASSQGLGRNTQYF. J is TRBJ2-3 and V is TRBV3-1, with D perhaps TRBD2 (6 bases). Germline loops: CDR1 LGHDT, CDR2 YNNKEL (reference sequence). With 1 base removed from V and 7 bases from J, the gap between germline ends came to 12 bases. CDR3 length: 14 amino acids.

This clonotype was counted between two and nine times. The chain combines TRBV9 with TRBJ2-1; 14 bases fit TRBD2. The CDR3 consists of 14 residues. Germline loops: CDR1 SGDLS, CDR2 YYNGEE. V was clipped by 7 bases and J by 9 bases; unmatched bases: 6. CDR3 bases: TGTGCCAGCCGACTAGCGGGAGGGTTGGGTGAGCAGTTCTTC. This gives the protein CASRLAGGLGEQFF.

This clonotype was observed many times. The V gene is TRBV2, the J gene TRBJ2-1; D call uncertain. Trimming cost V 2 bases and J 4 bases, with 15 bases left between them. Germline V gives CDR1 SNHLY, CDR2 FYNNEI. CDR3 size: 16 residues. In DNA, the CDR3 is TGTGCCAGCAGTGAACTTGAAGGGATTCTTTACAATGAGCAGTTCTTC. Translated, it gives CASSELEGILYNEQFF.

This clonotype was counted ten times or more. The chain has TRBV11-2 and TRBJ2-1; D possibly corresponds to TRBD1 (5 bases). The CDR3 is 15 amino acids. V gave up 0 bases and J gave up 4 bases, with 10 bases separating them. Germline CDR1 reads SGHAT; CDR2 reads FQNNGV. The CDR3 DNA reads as TGTGCCAGCAGCTTAGAAAGGGGCCCTTACAATGAGCAGTTCTTC. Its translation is CASSLERGPYNEQFF.